These 16 T cell receptor beta chains came from one sample sequenced in a study of response to subunit inactivated influenza vaccine. TCRdb recomputed calls from the RT-PCR reads with MiXCR, one row per CDR3 protein. The table includes a few hundred thousand distinct CDR3 sequences, just over 20% detected once. The sequences come from PBMCs from blood, collected about 19 months after vaccination. All receptors come from a man in his fifties or sixties who received an inactivated influenza vaccine.

The rearrangement links TRBV20-1 to TRBJ1-2; TRBD1 is a possible D gene (5 bases). Germline CDR1 and CDR2: DFQATT and SNEGSKA (reference sequence). This CDR3 comprises 14 residues. Trimming removed 5 bases from V and 0 bases from J, with 13 bases in between. This chain's CDR3 is CSARGTSANYGYTF. CDR3 sequence (DNA): TGCAGTGCTCGCGGGACTTCGGCTAACTATGGCTACACCTTC.

V and J are TRBV10-2 and TRBJ2-5; 8 positions match TRBD1. Germline CDR1 and CDR2: WSHSY and SAAADI. V gave up 6 bases and J gave up 2 bases; unmatched junction bases: 5. The CDR3 contains 14 residues. CDR3 amino acids: CASSQTGEQETQYF. The CDR3 DNA sequence: TGCGCCAGCAGCCAGACAGGGGAACAAGAGACCCAGTACTTC.

The gene calls are TRBV7-2 and TRBJ1-5; no firm D call. Germline CDR1 and CDR2: SGHTA and FQGNSA. Trimming removed 4 bases at V and 0 bases at J, with 10 bases between. The CDR3 loop spans 15 amino acids. Written as DNA, the CDR3 is TGTGCCAGCAGCTCCCGACATTCTAGCAATCAGCCCCAGCATTTT. The encoded protein is CASSSRHSSNQPQHF.

Remarks on this clonotype: A read error may explain this, as a much larger clone is one base away. In this CDR3 the conserved last residue, phenylalanine or tryptophan, is missing, so a read error is likely. The chain employs TRBV12-3 or TRBV12-4 and TRBJ1-1; D remains ambiguous. CDR3 length equals 13 residues. Trimming took 8 bases from V and 3 from J, leaving 13 bases between them. CDR3 amino acids: CASSLSGYTEAFY. Written as DNA, the CDR3 is TGTGCCAGCTCCCTTTCCGGCTACACTGAAGCTTTCTAT.

This clonotype has ten or more counts. J is TRBJ1-1 and V is TRBV12-3 or TRBV12-4; weak D call: TRBD1 (6 bases). V was shortened by 2 bases and J by 10 bases, with 14 bases between the two germline ends. The CDR3 runs 13 residues. CDR3 DNA sequence: TGTGCCAGCAGTTTAAAGGGGGTAGTGTCAGCTTTCTTT. Its translation is CASSLKGVVSAFF.

This clonotype occurred a few times. The chain uses TRBV12-3 or TRBV12-4 and TRBJ1-3; no reliable D call. The CDR3 is made up of 13 amino acids. The germline V and J ends were trimmed by 5 bases and 4 bases, with 9 bases remaining between them. The CDR3 reads CASSQSPGNTIYF. CDR3 in DNA: TGTGCCAGCAGTCAATCCCCCGGAAACACCATATATTTT.

V and J are TRBV12-3 or TRBV12-4 and TRBJ2-7; D is undetermined. V was pared by 5 bases and J by 6 bases, with 14 bases between. This CDR3 spans 13 amino acids. The CDR3 region is CASSTGRVGEQYF. For the CDR3, the DNA is TGTGCCAGCAGTACCGGGCGCGTGGGCGAGCAGTACTTC.

This clonotype was picked up a small number of times. This chain links TRBV6-2 or TRBV6-3 with TRBJ2-3; maybe TRBD2 (6 bases). The CDR3 contains 15 residues. Trimming left V 6 bases short and J 1 base short, with 14 bases between. Germline values: CDR1 MNHEY, CDR2 SVGEGT. The CDR3 spells CASSRTTPRTDTQYF. The DNA for the CDR3 is TGTGCCAGCAGCCGGACTACACCTCGCACAGATACGCAGTATTTT.

This clonotype was observed a handful of times. CDR3 sequence reads: CASSLGRGQTLYSPQHF. CDR3 DNA: TGTGCCAGCAGCTTGGGGAGGGGACAGACCCTGTATTCGCCCCAGCATTTT. The chain combines TRBV11-2 with TRBJ1-5; TRBD1 matches 7 bases. The CDR3 covers 17 residues. J was trimmed by 9 bases and V by 3 bases; bases with no gene match: 17. Germline lookup yields CDR1 SGHAT and CDR2 FQNNGV.

This sequence joins TRBV27 and TRBJ2-1; D possibly matches TRBD1 or TRBD2 (6 bases each). The CDR3 totals 17 residues. V was shortened by 5 bases and J by 5 bases, with 22 bases between the two germline ends. Germline assignment: CDR1 MNHEY and CDR2 SMNVEV (reference sequence). The CDR3 nucleotides are TGTGCCAGCAGTCCCCCATATCGGGAGAGGGGGGACAATGAGCAGTTCTTC. Its translation is CASSPPYRERGDNEQFF.

This clonotype occurred many times. This chain joins TRBV29-1 and TRBJ1-2; 9 bases are shared with TRBD1. Trimming cost V 8 bases and J 3 bases; bases outside gene matches: 10. Looked up from germline, CDR1 is SQVTM and CDR2 is ANQGSEA. The CDR3 covers 14 residues. The CDR3 DNA reads TGCAGCTCCGAGGACAGGGGATCGTACTATGGCTACACCTTC. This translates into CSSEDRGSYYGYTF.

This clonotype was seen at least ten times. V gene TRBV12-3 or TRBV12-4 combines with J gene TRBJ1-5; 7 positions match TRBD1. V was clipped by 3 bases and J by 3 bases; unmatched bases: 5. CDR3 length: 15 amino acids. CDR3 region: CASSLGQTFNQPQHF. In DNA form, the CDR3 reads TGTGCCAGCAGTTTGGGACAGACATTCAATCAGCCCCAGCATTTT.

This clonotype appeared a single time. The genes are TRBV4-2 and TRBJ1-4, with 12 bases matching TRBD1. CDR3 size: 20 residues. CDR1 is LGHNA, CDR2 YNFKEQ, per germline. Trimming took 1 base from V and 1 from J; bases not matched to a gene: 10. The CDR3, as DNA: TGTGCCAGCAGCCAAGGGCGGGACAGGGGGCTAAGAGAAACTAATGAAAAACTGTTTTTT. It encodes CASSQGRDRGLRETNEKLFF.

The chain carries TRBV20-1 and TRBJ1-1; possibly TRBD1 for D (5 bases). This CDR3 has 12 amino acids. Per germline, CDR1 DFQATT and CDR2 SNEGSKA (reference sequence). The ends were cut back, 3 bases at V and 4 bases at J, with 9 bases in the middle. The CDR3 coding sequence is TGCAGTGCTAGCCGGGGCCCCACTGAAGCTTTCTTT. This gives the protein CSASRGPTEAFF.

This CDR3 is CASRTTSGRTSSYNEQFF. The CDR3 DNA reads TGTGCCAGCAGGACAACTAGCGGGAGGACCAGCTCCTACAATGAGCAGTTCTTC. The rearrangement joins TRBV6-1 to TRBJ2-1; 12 positions agree with TRBD2. The V and J ends lost 6 bases and 0 bases, in that order; junction bases with no gene match: 9. This CDR3 region has 18 residues. In germline, CDR1 is MNHNS, CDR2 SASEGT.

This chain links TRBV7-9 with TRBJ2-2; D gene uncertain. CDR1 and CDR2 (germline): SEHNR, FQNEAQ (reference sequence). The CDR3 is made up of 14 amino acids. V was cut by 5 bases and J by 1 base, with 8 bases left in between. The CDR3 loop reads CASSPKRNTGELFF. Here the CDR3 DNA reads TGTGCCAGCAGCCCTAAACGGAACACCGGGGAGCTGTTTTTT.